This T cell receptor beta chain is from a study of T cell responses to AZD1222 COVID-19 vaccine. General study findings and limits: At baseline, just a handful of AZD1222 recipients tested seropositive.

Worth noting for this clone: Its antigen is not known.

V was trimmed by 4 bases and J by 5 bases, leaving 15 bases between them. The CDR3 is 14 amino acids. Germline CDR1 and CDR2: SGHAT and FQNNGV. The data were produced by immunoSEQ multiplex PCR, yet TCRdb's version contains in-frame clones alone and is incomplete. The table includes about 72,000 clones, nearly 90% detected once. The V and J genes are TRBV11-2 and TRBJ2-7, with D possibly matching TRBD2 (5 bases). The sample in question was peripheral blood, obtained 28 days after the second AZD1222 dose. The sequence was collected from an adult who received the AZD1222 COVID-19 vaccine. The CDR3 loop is CASSSGELGNEQYF. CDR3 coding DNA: TGTGCCAGCAGCTCCGGGGAATTAGGGAACGAGCAGTACTTC. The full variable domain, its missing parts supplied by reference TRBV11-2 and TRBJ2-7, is EAGVAQSPRYKIIEKRQSVAFWCNPISGHATLYWYQQILGQGPKLLIQFQNNGVVDDSQLPKDRFSAERLKGVDSTLKIQPAKLEDSAVYLCASSSGELGNEQYFGPGTRLTVT.